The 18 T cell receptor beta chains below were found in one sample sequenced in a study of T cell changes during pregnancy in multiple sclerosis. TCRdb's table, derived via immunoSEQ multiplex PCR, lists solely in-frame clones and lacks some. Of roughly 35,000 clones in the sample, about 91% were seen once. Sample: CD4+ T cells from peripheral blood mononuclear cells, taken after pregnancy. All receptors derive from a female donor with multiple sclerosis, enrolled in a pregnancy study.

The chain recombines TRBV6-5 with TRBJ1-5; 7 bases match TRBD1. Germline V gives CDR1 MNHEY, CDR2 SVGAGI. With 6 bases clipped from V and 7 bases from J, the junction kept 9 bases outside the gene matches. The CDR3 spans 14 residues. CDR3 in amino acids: CASSSDRAYQPQHF. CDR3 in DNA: TGTGCCAGCAGCTCCGACAGGGCGTACCAGCCCCAGCATTTT.

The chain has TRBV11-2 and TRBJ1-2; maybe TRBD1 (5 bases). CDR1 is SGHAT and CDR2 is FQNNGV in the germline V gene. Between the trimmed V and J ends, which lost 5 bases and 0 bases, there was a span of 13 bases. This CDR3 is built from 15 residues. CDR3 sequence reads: CASSLRGGSNYGYTF. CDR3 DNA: TGTGCCAGCAGCCTCCGGGGGGGGTCTAACTATGGCTACACCTTC.

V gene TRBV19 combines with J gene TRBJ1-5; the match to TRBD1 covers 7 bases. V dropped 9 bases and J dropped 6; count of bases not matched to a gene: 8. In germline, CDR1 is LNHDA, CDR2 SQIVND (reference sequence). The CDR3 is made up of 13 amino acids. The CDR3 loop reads CASKTGYSQPQHF. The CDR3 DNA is TGTGCCAGCAAGACAGGGTACAGTCAGCCCCAGCATTTT.

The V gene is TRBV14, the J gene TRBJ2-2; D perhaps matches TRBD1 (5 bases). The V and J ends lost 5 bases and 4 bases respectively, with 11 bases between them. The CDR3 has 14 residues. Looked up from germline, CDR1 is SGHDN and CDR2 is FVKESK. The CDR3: CASSVRQGTGELFF. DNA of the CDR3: TGTGCCAGCAGCGTGCGCCAGGGCACCGGGGAGCTGTTTTTT.

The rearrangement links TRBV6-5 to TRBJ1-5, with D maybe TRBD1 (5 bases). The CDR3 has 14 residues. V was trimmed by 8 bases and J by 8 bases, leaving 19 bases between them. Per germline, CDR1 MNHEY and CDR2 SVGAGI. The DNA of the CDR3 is TGTGCCAGCGCCGGCGGGGCCCTGGGAGAGCCCCAGCATTTT. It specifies CASAGGALGEPQHF.

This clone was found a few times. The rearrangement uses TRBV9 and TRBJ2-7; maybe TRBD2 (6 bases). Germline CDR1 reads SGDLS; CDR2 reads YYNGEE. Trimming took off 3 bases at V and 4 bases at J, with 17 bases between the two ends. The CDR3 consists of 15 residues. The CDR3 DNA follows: TGTGCCAGCAGCGCCCAGCCCGGACTATCGTACGAGCAGTACTTC. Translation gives CASSAQPGLSYEQYF.

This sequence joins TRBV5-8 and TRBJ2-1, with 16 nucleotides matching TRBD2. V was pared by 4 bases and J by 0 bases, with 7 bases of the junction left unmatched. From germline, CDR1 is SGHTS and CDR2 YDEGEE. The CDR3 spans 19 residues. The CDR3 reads CASSTGTSGGASSYNEQFF. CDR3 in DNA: TGTGCCAGCAGCACCGGGACTAGCGGGGGGGCTAGCTCCTACAATGAGCAGTTCTTC.

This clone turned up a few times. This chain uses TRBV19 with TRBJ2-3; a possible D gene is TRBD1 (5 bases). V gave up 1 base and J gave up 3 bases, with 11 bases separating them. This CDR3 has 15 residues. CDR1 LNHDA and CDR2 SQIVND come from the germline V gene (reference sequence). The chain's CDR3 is CASSIVGDRTDTQYF. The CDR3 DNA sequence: TGTGCCAGTAGTATAGTAGGGGATAGGACAGATACGCAGTATTTT.

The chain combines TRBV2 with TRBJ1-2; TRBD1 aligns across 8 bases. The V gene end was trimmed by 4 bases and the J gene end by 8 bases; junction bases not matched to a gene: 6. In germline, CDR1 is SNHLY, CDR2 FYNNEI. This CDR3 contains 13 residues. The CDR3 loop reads CASSGQGSRGYTF. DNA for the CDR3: TGTGCCAGCAGTGGACAGGGGTCACGCGGCTACACCTTC.

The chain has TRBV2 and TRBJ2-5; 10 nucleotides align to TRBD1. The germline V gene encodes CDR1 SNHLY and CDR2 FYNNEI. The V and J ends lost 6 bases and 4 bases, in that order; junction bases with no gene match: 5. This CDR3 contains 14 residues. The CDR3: CASSKRTGGETQYF. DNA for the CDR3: TGTGCCAGCAGCAAACGGACAGGGGGAGAGACCCAGTACTTC. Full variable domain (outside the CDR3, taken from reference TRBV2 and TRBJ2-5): EPEVTQTPSHQVTQMGQEVILRCVPISNHLYFYWYRQILGQKVEFLVSFYNNEISEKSEIFDDQFSVERPDGSNFTLKIRSTKLEDSAMYFCASSKRTGGETQYFGPGTRLLVL.

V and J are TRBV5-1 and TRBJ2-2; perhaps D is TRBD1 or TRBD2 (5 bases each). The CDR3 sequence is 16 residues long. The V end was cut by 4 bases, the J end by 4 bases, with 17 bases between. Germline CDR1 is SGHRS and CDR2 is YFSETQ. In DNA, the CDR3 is TGCGCCAGCAGCCTGGGGGAGCGGAAGTTCACCGGGGAGCTGTTTTTT. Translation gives CASSLGERKFTGELFF. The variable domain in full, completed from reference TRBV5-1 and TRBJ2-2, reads KAGVTQTPRYLIKTRGQQVTLSCSPISGHRSVSWYQQTPGQGLQFLFEYFSETQRNKGNFPGRFSGRQFSNSRSEMNVSTLELGDSALYLCASSLGERKFTGELFFGEGSRLTVL.

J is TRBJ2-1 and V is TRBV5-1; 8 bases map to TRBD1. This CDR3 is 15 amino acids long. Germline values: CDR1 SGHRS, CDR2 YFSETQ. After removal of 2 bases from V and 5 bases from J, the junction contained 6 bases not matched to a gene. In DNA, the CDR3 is TGCGCCAGCAGCTTTGGCGGGACAGGTAACAATGAGCAGTTCTTC. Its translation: CASSFGGTGNNEQFF.

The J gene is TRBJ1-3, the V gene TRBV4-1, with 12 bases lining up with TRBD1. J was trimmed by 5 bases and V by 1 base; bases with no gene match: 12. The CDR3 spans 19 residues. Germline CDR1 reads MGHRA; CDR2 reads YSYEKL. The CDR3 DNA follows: TGCGCCAGCAGCCAAGGAATAGTAGCGGGACAGGGGGCTCGAAACACCATATATTTT. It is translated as CASSQGIVAGQGARNTIYF.

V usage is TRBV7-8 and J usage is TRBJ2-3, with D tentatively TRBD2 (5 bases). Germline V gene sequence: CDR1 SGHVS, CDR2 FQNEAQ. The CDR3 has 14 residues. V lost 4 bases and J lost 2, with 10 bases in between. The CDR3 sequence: CASSSRTHTDTQYF. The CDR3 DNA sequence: TGTGCCAGCAGCTCCCGGACTCACACAGATACGCAGTATTTT.

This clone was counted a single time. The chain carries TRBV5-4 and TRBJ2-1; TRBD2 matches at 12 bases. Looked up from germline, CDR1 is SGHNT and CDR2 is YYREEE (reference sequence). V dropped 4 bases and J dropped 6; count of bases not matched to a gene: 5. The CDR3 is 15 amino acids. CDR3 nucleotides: TGTGCCAGCAGCCCCTCTAGCGGGGGGGCCAATGAGCAGTTCTTC. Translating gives CASSPSSGGANEQFF.

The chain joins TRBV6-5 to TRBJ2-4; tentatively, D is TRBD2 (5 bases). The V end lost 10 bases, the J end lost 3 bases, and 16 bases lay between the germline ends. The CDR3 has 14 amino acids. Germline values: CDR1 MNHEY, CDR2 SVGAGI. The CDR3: CATTAAGIKNIQYF. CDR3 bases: TGTGCCACAACGGCGGCGGGCATCAAAAACATTCAGTACTTC.

CDR3 amino acids: CASSQKDREGGKLFF. In DNA form, the CDR3 reads TGTGCCAGCAGCCAAAAGGACAGGGAGGGGGGAAAACTGTTTTTT. The V and J genes are TRBV4-2 and TRBJ1-4; 8 bases are a match to TRBD1. Trimming cost V 2 bases and J 10 bases; bases outside gene matches: 9. The germline V gene has CDR1 LGHNA and CDR2 YNFKEQ. The CDR3 length is 15 residues.

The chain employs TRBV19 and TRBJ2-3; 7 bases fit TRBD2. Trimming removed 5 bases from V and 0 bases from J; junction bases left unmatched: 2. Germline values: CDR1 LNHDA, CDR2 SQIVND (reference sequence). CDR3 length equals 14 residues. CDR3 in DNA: TGTGCCAGTAGTTCGCGGGGGAGCACAGATACGCAGTATTTT. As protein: CASSSRGSTDTQYF.